The sequence of this TCR beta chain was determined in a study of breast tumors, draining lymph nodes, adjacent tissues. General study results and limits: Data only fit, rather than demonstrated, lymph node origin of most tumor T cells. Data fit most tumor T cells coming from lymph node, expanding in tumor.

This clonotype was observed at least ten times. Its matching antigen is unknown. Samples came from axillary lymph nodes draining the breast cancer. Germline lookup yields CDR1 SGHAT and CDR2 FQNNGV. The CDR3 consists of 13 residues. V lost 4 bases and J lost 6, with 10 bases in between. Via MiXCR, TCRdb re-called the multiplex PCR reads, giving one row per CDR3 protein. Here the sample spans 83,000 or so distinct CDR3 sequences, about 21% being singletons. Sequencing was performed on axillary lymph node tissue. The source of this sequence is a female donor with breast cancer. Some clones in this sample may be carry-over from other donors' samples. The chain has TRBV11-2 and TRBJ2-1, with a weak D call TRBD1 (5 bases). The DNA for the CDR3 is TGTGCCAGCAGCTCCGGACACCTCAATGAGCAGTTCTTC. As protein: CASSSGHLNEQFF.